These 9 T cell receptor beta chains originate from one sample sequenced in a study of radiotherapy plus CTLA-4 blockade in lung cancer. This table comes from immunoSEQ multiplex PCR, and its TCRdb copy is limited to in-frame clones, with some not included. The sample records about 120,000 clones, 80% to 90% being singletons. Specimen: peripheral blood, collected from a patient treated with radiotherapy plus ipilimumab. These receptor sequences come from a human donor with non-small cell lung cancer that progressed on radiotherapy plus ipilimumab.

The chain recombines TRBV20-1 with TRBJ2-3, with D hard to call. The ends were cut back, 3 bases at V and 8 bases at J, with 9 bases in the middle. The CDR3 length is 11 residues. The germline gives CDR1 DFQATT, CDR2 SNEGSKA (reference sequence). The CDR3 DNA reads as TGCAGTGCTAGGCCTGGGTCTACGCAGTATTTT. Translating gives CSARPGSTQYF.

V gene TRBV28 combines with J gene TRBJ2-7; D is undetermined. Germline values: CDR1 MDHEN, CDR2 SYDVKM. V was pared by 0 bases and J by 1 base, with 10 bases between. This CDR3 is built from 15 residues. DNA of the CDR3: TGTGCCAGCAGTTTATGGGCCAAGAATTCCTACGAGCAGTACTTC. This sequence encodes CASSLWAKNSYEQYF.

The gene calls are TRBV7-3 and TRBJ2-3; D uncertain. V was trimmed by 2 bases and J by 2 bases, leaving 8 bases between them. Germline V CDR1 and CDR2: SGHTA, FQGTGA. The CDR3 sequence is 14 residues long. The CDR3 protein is CASSLFRNTDTQYF. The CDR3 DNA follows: TGTGCCAGCAGCTTATTTCGTAACACAGATACGCAGTATTTT.

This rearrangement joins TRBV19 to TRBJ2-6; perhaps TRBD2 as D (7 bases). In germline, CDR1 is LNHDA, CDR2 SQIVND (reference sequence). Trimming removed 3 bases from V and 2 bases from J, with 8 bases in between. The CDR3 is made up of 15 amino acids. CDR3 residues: CASSIGGPGANVLTF. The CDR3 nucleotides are TGTGCCAGTAGTATCGGGGGGCCTGGGGCCAACGTCCTGACTTTC.

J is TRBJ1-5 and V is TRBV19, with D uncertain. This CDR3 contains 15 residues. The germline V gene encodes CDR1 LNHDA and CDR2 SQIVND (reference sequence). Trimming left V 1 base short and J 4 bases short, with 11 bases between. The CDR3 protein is CASSIVGVANQPQHF. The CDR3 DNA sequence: TGTGCCAGTAGTATAGTCGGAGTTGCTAATCAGCCCCAGCATTTT.

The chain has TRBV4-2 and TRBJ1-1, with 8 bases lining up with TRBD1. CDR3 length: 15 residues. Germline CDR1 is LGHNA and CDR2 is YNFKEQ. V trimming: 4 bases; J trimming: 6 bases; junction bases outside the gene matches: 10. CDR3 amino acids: CASSLDSGQGSEAFF. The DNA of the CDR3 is TGTGCCAGCAGCCTGGACTCCGGACAGGGCTCTGAAGCTTTCTTT.

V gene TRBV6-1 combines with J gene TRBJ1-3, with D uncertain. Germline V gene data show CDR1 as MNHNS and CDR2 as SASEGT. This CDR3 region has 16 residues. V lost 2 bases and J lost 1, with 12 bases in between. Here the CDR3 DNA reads TGTGCCAGCAGTGAAACAAGCGCACGGTCTGGAAACACCATATATTTT. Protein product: CASSETSARSGNTIYF.

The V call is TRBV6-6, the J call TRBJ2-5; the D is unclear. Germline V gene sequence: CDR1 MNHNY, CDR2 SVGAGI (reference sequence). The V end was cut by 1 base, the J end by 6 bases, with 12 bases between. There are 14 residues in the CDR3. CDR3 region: CASSYLTGGKTQYF. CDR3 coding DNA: TGTGCCAGCAGTTACTTGACCGGCGGAAAGACCCAGTACTTC.

This CDR3 is CASRAYTGPNTEAFF. The CDR3 DNA reads TGTGCCAGCAGAGCTTATACAGGGCCGAACACTGAAGCTTTCTTT. The V call is TRBV6-1, the J call TRBJ1-1; a possible D gene is TRBD1 (6 bases). The germline V and J ends were trimmed by 6 bases and 1 base, with 15 bases remaining between them. This CDR3 has 15 residues. The germline V gene has CDR1 MNHNS and CDR2 SASEGT.